The subject of this entry is one T cell receptor (beta chain). Its matching antigen is unknown. The TRB libraries of cDNA were built by UMI-labeled 5' RACE. TCRdb re-called the 5' RACE reads; every CDR3 protein appears as one record, without DNA. The listing records fewer than 90,000 distinct CDR3 sequences. CDR1 LGHNA and CDR2 YSLEER come from the germline V gene. The CDR3 totals 13 residues. Every subset of CD8+ T cells was sorted in triplicate at 300,000 or so cells each. These data originate in a study of CXCR3-negative and CXCR3-positive naive CD8 T cells. Study-level results: Compared with CXCR3-negative naive cells, CXCR3-positive naive cells showed more hydrophobic TRB CDR3s. Memory, not naive, CXCR3-negative and CXCR3-positive cells differed in TRBV-TRBJ usage. Both naive subsets carried similar amounts of surface CD5, so TCR strength was inferred from TRB CDR3 properties.

The chain has TRBV4-3 and TRBJ1-2. Sample: naive CXCR3+ CD8+ T cells from blood. Sample subset: CD45RO-CCR7+CD27+CD95- naive CD8+ T cells expressing CXCR3 (TNR3+). This TCR came from a human donor in good health. Some clones in this sample may be carry-over from other donors' samples. The CDR3: CASSHEWANGYTF.